This TCR beta chain was observed in a study of T cell repertoires in cytomegalovirus infection. Study as a whole: Matching HLA type, along with CMV infection, was indicated by public TCR beta signatures.

There are many counts of this clonotype. TCRdb processed the reads anew with MiXCR; each CDR3 protein has one entry. The sample carries approximately 190,000 distinct CDR3 sequences, 7.5% to 10% recorded once. V was clipped by 3 bases and J by 0 bases, with 12 bases between them. Germline assignment: CDR1 MDHEN and CDR2 SYDVKM. The length of the CDR3 is 15 residues. The V and J genes are TRBV28 and TRBJ2-7, with D maybe TRBD1 (6 bases). Sample: PBMCs. The TCR sequence derives from a human donor in good health (CMV status not recorded). Some clones in this sample may be carry-over from other donors' samples. CDR3 region: CASSFKDSYSYEQYF. CDR3 sequence (DNA): TGTGCCAGCAGTTTCAAGGACAGCTACTCCTACGAGCAGTACTTC.